This T cell receptor (beta chain) is from a study of cytomegalovirus exposure and HLA in healthy donors. Clones were read by immunoSEQ multiplex PCR, and TCRdb kept only the in-frame ones, dropping some. Here the sample spans roughly 100,000 clones, about 95% being singletons. Germline V gene lookup returns CDR1 MDHEN and CDR2 SYDVKM. The length of the CDR3 is 16 residues. After removal of 4 bases from V and 1 base from J, the junction contained 9 bases not matched to a gene. The V call is TRBV28, the J call TRBJ2-7; TRBD1 matches at 8 bases. Material: PBMCs. This clonotype originated in a woman under 30 in good health and CMV-seronegative. CDR3 region: CASSYLGQGRSYEQYF. The CDR3, as DNA: TGTGCCAGCAGTTACCTCGGACAGGGTAGGTCCTACGAGCAGTACTTC.